This TCR beta chain was recorded in a study of T cells in Graves' hyperthyroidism and ophthalmopathy. The study's findings and limits: Ophthalmopathy, as predicted by the model, came a median 6.5 months after the prediction. Ophthalmopathy was separated from stable hyperthyroidism by a 13 V-J model.

Researchers took RNA transcripts and amplified the TCR beta CDR3 regions from them. First-round RT-PCR of the TCR CDR3 relied on the HTBI primer set. A single record per CDR3 protein comes from TCRdb applying MiXCR to the multiplex PCR reads. The table lists hundreds of thousands of distinct CDR3 sequences, about 13% of them singletons. The germline CDR1 and CDR2 sequences are MNHEY and SMNVEV (reference sequence). This CDR3 has 13 residues. V was clipped by 2 bases and J by 10 bases; unmatched bases: 5. Ophthalmopathy patients had moderate-to-severe active disease, CAS ≥3, NOSPECS ≥4, and disease duration under 3 months. This clonotype was found many times. Its antigen remains unidentified.

The sample consisted of blood. This rearrangement joins TRBV27 to TRBJ2-1; 7 positions match TRBD2. This TCR derives from a woman aged 40 to 55 with Graves' ophthalmopathy. The CDR3 DNA is TGTGCCAGCAGTTTAATGGCGGGAGTGGAGCAGTTCTTC. Amino acids: CASSLMAGVEQFF.